The entry below describes one T cell receptor beta chain. The data were produced by immunoSEQ multiplex PCR, yet TCRdb's version contains in-frame clones alone and is incomplete. The sample contains 55,000 to 65,000 clones, about 92% of which appear only once. This sample was taken from a study of cytomegalovirus exposure and HLA in healthy donors. This CDR3 is 18 amino acids long. V and J are TRBV12-2 and TRBJ2-1; the table's D call TRBD2 went unverified against the DNA. TRBV12-2 is marked as a pseudogene. The source of this sequence is a man in his late teens or twenties in good health and CMV-seronegative. Input material: PBMCs. The CDR3 loop is CASRRPFTGTSGYNEQFF. The CDR3 DNA sequence: TGTGCAAGTCGCCGACCTTTTACCGGGACTAGCGGCTACAATGAGCAGTTCTTC.